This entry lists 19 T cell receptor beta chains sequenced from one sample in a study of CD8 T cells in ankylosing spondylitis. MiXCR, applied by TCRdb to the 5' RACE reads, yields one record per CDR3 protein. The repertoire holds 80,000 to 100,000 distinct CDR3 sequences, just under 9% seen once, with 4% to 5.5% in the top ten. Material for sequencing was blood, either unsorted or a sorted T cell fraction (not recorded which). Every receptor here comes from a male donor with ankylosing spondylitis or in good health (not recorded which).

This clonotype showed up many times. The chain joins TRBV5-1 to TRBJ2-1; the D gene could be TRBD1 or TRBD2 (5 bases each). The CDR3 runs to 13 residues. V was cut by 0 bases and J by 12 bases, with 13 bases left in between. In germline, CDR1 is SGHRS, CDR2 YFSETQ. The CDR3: CASSLEAGTGQFF. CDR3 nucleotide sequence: TGCGCCAGCAGCTTGGAAGCAGGGACCGGGCAGTTCTTC.

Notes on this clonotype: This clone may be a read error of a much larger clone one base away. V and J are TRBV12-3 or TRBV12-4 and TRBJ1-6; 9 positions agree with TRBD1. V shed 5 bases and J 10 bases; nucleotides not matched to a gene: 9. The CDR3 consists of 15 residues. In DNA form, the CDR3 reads TGTGCCAGCAGTGTCTGGGACAGGGTGGTCTCACCCCTCCACTTT. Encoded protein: CASSVWDRVVSPLHF.

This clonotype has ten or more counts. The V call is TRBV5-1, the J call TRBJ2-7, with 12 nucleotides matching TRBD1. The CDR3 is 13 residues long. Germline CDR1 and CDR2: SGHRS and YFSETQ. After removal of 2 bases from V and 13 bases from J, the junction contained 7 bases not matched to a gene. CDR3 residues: CASSFARDRGLYF. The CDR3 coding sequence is TGCGCCAGCAGCTTCGCACGGGACAGGGGGCTATACTTC.

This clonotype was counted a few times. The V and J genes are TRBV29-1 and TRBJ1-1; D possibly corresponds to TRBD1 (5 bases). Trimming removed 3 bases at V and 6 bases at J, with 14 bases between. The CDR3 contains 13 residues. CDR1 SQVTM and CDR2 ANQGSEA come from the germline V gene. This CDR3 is CSVERGRAPEAFF. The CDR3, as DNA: TGCAGCGTTGAGAGGGGCAGGGCCCCTGAAGCTTTCTTT.

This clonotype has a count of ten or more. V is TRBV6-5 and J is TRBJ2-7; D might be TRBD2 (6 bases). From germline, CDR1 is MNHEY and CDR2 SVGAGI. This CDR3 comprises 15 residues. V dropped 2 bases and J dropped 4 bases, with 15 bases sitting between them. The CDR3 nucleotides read TGTGCCAGCAGTTACGAGGCGGGGTGGGGTTACGAGCAGTACTTC. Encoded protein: CASSYEAGWGYEQYF.

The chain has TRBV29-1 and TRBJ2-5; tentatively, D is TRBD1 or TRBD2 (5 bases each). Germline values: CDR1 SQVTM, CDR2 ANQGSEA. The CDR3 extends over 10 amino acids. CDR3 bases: TGCGGGGGTAGGGGAGAGACCCAGTACTTC. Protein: CGGRGETQYF.

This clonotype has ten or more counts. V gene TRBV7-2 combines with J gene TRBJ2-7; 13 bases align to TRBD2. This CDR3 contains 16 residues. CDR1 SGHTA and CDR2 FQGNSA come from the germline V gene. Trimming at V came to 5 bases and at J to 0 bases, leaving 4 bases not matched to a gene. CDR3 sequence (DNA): TGTGCCAGCAGCGGGGGACTAGCGGGGAGCTCCTACGAGCAGTACTTC. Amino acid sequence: CASSGGLAGSSYEQYF.

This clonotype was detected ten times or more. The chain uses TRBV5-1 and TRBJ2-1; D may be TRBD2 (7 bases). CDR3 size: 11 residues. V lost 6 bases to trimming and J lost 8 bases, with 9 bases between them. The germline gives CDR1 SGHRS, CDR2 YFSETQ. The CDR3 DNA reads TGCGCCAGCACGCGGGGGCATGAGCAGTTCTTC. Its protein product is CASTRGHEQFF.

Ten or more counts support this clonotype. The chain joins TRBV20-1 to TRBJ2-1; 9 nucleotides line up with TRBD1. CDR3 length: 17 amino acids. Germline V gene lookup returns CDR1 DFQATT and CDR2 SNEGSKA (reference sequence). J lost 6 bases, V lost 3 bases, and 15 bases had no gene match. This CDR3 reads CSAREGDRGNVFNEQFF. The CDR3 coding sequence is TGCAGTGCTAGGGAAGGAGACAGGGGGAACGTCTTCAATGAGCAGTTCTTC.

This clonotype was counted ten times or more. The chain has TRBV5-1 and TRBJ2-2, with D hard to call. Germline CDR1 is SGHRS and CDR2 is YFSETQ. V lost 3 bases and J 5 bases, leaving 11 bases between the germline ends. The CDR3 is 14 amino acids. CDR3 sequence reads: CASSYGDRTGELFF. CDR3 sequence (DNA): TGCGCCAGCAGCTATGGGGATCGAACCGGGGAGCTGTTTTTT.

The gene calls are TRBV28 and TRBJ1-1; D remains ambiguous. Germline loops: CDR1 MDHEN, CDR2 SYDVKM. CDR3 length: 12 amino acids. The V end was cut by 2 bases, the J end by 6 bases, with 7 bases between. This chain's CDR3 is CASSLVSSEAFF. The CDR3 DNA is TGTGCCAGCAGTTTAGTCTCGTCTGAAGCTTTCTTT.

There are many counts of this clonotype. DNA for the CDR3: TGTGCCAGCAGTGAAGGGGGCCCTGCTAACACTGAAGCTTTCTTT. As protein: CASSEGGPANTEAFF. V usage is TRBV25-1 and J usage is TRBJ1-1; the D gene is possibly TRBD1 (6 bases). Germline V gene data show CDR1 as MGHDK and CDR2 as SYGVNS. The CDR3 runs to 15 residues. The ends were cut back, 2 bases at V and 2 bases at J, with 12 bases in the middle.

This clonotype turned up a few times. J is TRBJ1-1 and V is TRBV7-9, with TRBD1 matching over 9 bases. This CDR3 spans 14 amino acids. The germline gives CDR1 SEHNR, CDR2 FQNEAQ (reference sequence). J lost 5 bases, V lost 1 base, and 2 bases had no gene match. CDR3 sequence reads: CASSLGTGETEAFF. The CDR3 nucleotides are TGTGCCAGCAGCTTAGGGACAGGGGAAACTGAAGCTTTCTTT.

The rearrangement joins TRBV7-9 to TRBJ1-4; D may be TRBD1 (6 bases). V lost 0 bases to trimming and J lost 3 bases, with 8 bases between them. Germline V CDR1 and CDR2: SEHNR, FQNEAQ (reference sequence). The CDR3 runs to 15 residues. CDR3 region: CASSLAQGANEKLFF. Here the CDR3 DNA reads TGTGCCAGCAGCTTAGCACAGGGTGCTAATGAAAAACTGTTTTTT.

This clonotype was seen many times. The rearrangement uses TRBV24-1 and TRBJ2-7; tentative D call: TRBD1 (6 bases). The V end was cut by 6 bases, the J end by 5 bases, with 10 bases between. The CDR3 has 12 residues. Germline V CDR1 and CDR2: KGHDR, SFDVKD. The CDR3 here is CATSSGVNEQYF. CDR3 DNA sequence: TGTGCCACCAGTTCAGGGGTGAACGAGCAGTACTTC.

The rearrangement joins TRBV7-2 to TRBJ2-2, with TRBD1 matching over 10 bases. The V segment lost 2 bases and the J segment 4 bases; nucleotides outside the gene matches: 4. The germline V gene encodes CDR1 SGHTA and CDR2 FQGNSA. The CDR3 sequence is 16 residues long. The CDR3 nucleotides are TGTGCCAGCAGCTTAAGACAGGGGGCGCCCACCGGGGAGCTGTTTTTT. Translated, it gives CASSLRQGAPTGELFF.

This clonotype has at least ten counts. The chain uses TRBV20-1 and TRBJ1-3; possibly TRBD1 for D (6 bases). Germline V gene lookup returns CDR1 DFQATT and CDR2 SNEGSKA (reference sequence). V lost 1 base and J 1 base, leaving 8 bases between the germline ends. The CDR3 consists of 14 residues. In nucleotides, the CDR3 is TGCAGTGCTAGAGTAGGGGGTTCTGGAAACACCATATATTTT. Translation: CSARVGGSGNTIYF.

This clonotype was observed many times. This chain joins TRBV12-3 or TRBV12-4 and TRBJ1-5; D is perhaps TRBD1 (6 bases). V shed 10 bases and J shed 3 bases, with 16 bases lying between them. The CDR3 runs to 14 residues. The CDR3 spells CATLTGTLNQPQHF. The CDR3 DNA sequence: TGTGCCACCTTAACCGGGACACTCAATCAGCCCCAGCATTTT.

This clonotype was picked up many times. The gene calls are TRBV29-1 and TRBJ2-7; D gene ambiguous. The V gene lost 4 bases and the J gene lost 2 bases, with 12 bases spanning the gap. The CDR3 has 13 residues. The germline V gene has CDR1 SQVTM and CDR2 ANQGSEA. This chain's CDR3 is CSVVWGYTYEQYF. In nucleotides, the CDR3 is TGCAGCGTTGTTTGGGGATATACCTACGAGCAGTACTTC.